This TCR beta chain was sequenced for a study of long-term antiretroviral therapy in people with HIV. Regarding the study as a whole: Following ART, diversity rose but still fell short of transplant donor controls.

Post-ART PBMC samples numbered at least two per donor, and pre-ART ones at least one. Held in samples before DNA extraction were roughly 0.95-10 million cryopreserved PBMC. In the case of this clone: Its target is not known.

This CDR3 spans 14 amino acids. The V end lost 5 bases, the J end lost 0 bases, and 9 bases lay between the germline ends. CDR1 SGHNT and CDR2 YYREEE come from the germline V gene (reference sequence). Version v3.0 of the immunoSEQ assay was performed at survey level. Clones were read by immunoSEQ multiplex PCR, and TCRdb kept only the in-frame ones, dropping some. Among about 35,000 clones listed, around 85% were seen once. The chain is built from TRBV5-4 and TRBJ1-3; no reliable D call. This clonotype was sampled from a man between 18 and 29 years old with HIV. The specimen was unsorted PBMCs, collected 2.2 years after starting antiretroviral therapy. The CDR3 loop is CASRTDPSGNTIYF. Written as DNA, the CDR3 is TGTGCCAGCAGAACAGATCCCTCTGGAAACACCATATATTTT.